The present TCR beta chain was sequenced within a study of shared clonotypes between healthy human individuals (TCRdb year 2020). General notes on the study: The cohort included a few men and a couple of women between 18 and 49 years of age. Blood TCR repertoires of five healthy adults were deeply sequenced to estimate repertoire size and the extent of clonotype sharing between individuals. Libraries were prepared and TCR repertoires were sequenced by different laboratories using diverse techniques, in order to increase sequencing depth and limit assay-specific biases. Per donor, leukapheresis produced somewhere between about 0.85 and 10 billion PBMCs. The investigation overall reported the following: Based on pairwise subsampling, the degree of clonotype sharing among donors was expected to be affected by sequencing depth. The small number of donors limited the genetic and exposure-history diversity represented. Sampling was restricted to blood, and TCR repertoires in tissue are likely to differ from TCR repertoires in blood.

The donors were healthy, HIV-negative adults with no recently reported acute infections or vaccinations. Every donor was a Caucasian adult residing in Nashville, Tennessee, USA. For unsorted samples, about 87 million PBMCs were counted, and genomic DNA was extracted using the QIAamp DNA Blood Mini kit. Blood was obtained by leukapheresis, after which PBMCs were separated by Ficoll-Histopaque density gradient centrifugation and cryopreserved in liquid nitrogen vapor phase. CDR1 and CDR2 are read off the germline V gene as MDHEN and SYDVKM. Spanning cysteine to phenylalanine, the CDR3 consists of 13 amino acids. The read is trimmed to its CDR3 DNA, 39 bases read in frame from base 1. The junction carries 11 bases between V and J, which are trimmed by 6 bases and 6 bases respectively. Comments on this clone: Its binding antigen is unknown. No clone much larger than this one lies a single base away; base qualities are absent.

TCR CDR3 regions were amplified from genomic DNA by multiplex PCR using the deep immunoSEQ assay. Extracted genomic DNA from each cell subset was spread evenly across all wells of several immunoSEQ 96-well plates, with each plate serving as a replicate. For unsorted PBMC, approximately 310 ng genomic DNA, equal to tens of thousands of T cell genomes, was loaded into each replicate PCR. Ten immunoSEQ deep assay plates were used to sequence the unsorted PBMC genomic DNA. Purified libraries were measured with a Qubit 3.0 fluorometer, size-checked on a Bioanalyzer 2100, and measured again with the KAPA Library Quantification kit. Every immunoSEQ 96-well plate was sequenced on a dedicated single-read 150-cycle Illumina NextSeq 550 flow cell. As for the authors' bioinformatics: Because only junctional sequences without quality scores were contained in the immunoSEQ output, filtering matching that applied to full-length reads could not be performed. Sequences were annotated with PyIR, a Python wrapper for IgBLAST v1.9, using IMGT germline references to assign V/J genes and CDR3. Any read was removed if the V/J assignment was weak (E-value above 1e-6), the CDR3 was missing, or the read contained stop codons, out-of-frame junctions, or ambiguous translated residues. A V3J clonotype was defined by an identical inferred V gene, J gene, and CDR3 amino acid sequence. Percentage overlap between repertoires was calculated by dividing the number of shared unique clonotypes by the size of the smaller repertoire. Three approaches were used to assess repertoire richness: RTK rarefaction, the Chao1 estimator, and Recon v2.1 estimates of unobserved clonotypes. The table comes from immuneACCESS by way of TCRdb, which keeps in-frame sequences with V and J called. Part of the clones is missing from these tables; in studies checked, under half for an unresolved V gene and the rest for unknown reasons. That table supplies the V and J calls and clone size; D and trimming were determined from the DNA. The sample table holds about 510,000 clones, of which about 75% were seen once. The top ten hold around 12% of the sample.

The sequence links TRBV28 to TRBJ2-2, with TRBD1 as a weak D call on 5 bases. Sequencing was performed on PBMCs. The clonotype comes from a woman in her thirties or forties in good health. Some clones in this sample may be carry-over from other donors' samples. The DNA reads as follows: TGTGCCAGCAGGGTCAGGGTTTCCGGGGAGCTGTTTTTT. Its coded protein is CASRVRVSGELFF. Joined to the reference TRBV28 and TRBJ2-2 proteins, this CDR3 gives the full variable domain: DVKVTQSSRYLVKRTGEKVFLECVQDMDHENMFWYRQDPGLGLRLIYFSYDVKMKEKGDIPEGYSVSREKKERFSLILESASTNQTSMYLCASRVRVSGELFFGEGSRLTVL.